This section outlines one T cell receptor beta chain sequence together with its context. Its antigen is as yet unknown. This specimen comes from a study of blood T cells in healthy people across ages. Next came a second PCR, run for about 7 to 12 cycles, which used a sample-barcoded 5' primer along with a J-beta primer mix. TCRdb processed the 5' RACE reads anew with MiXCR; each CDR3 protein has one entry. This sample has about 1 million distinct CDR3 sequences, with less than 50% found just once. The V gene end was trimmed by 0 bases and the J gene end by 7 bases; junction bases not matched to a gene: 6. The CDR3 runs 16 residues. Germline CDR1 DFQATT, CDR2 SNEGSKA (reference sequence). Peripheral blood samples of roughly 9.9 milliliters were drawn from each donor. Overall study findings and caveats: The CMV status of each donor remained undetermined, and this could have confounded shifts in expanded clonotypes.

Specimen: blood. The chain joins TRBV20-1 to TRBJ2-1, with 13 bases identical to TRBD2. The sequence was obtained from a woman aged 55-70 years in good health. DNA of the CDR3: TGCAGTGCTAGAGAATCCGGGACTAGCGGGAAGAATGAGCAGTTCTTC. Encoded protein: CSARESGTSGKNEQFF.